This T cell receptor (beta chain) is drawn from a study of PD-1 blockade in classical Hodgkin lymphoma. Brentuximab vedotin exposure varied, and every patient relapsed after autologous stem cell transplantation. Points from the study as a whole: In newly diagnosed patients, baseline TCR diversity was reportedly below that of healthy donors.

Data came from immunoSEQ multiplex PCR; TCRdb stores just in-frame clones and leaves some out. This sample has fewer than 25,000 clones; 77% occur once, and the top ten carry 40% to 50%. For this clone: The antigen is unknown.

Germline CDR1 is MNHEY and CDR2 is SMNVEV (reference sequence). The germline V and J ends were trimmed by 0 bases and 4 bases, with 9 bases remaining between them. The CDR3 extends over 14 amino acids. This sequence originates from a human donor with classical Hodgkin lymphoma. The source was peripheral blood mononuclear cells (PBMCs), collected before the second cycle of nivolumab. This rearrangement joins TRBV27 to TRBJ1-1; a weak D match, TRBD1 (5 bases). CDR3 sequence: CASSLSPGGTEAFF. For the CDR3, the DNA is TGTGCCAGCAGTTTATCCCCGGGGGGCACTGAAGCTTTCTTT.